This T cell receptor beta chain stems from a study of T cell responses to AZD1222 COVID-19 vaccine. Overall study results and limits: Only 5 or 6 people who got AZD1222 tested seropositive at baseline. Among spike-specific TCRs, nearly half reportedly target unmutated variant regions. Donors in the cohort were predominantly white British and more often female, and clonal diversity was possibly underestimated.

V lost 3 bases, J lost 8 bases, and 5 bases stayed unmatched. The germline V gene has CDR1 SEHNR and CDR2 FQNEAQ (reference sequence). CDR3 length: 14 amino acids. Clones were read by immunoSEQ multiplex PCR, and TCRdb kept only the in-frame ones, dropping some. The sample carries around 99,000 clones, 80% to 95% recorded once. A remark on this clone: Its antigen is currently unknown.

The sequences come from peripheral blood, collected 28 days after the second AZD1222 dose. The chain uses TRBV7-9 and TRBJ1-2; TRBD1 matches at 11 bases. The source of this sequence is an adult who received the AZD1222 COVID-19 vaccine. The CDR3 spells CASSFGRTGGGYTF. DNA of the CDR3: TGTGCCAGCAGCTTCGGGAGGACAGGGGGCGGCTACACCTTC.